Presented here are 26 T cell receptor beta chains from one specimen sequenced in a study of T cells after yellow fever vaccination. MiXCR, applied by TCRdb to the 5' RACE reads, yields one record per CDR3 protein. The sample includes over 130,000 distinct CDR3 sequences, approximately 7.7% of them seen just once. Material: CD4+ T cells sorted from PBMCs, obtained 5 days after the yellow fever booster vaccination. These receptors were obtained from a man under 40 who received the YFV17D yellow fever vaccine.

The chain has TRBV6-2 or TRBV6-3 and TRBJ2-5; the D is unclear. The CDR3 has 12 amino acids. V was clipped by 6 bases and J by 4 bases, with 9 bases between them. Germline V gene sequence: CDR1 MNHEY, CDR2 SVGEGT. CDR3 residues: CASSDPVETQYF. Here the CDR3 DNA reads TGTGCCAGCAGCGACCCCGTAGAGACCCAGTACTTC.

This clonotype was detected many times. The genes are TRBV20-1 and TRBJ1-1; TRBD1 is a possible D gene (5 bases). In germline, CDR1 is DFQATT, CDR2 SNEGSKA (reference sequence). The germline V and J ends were trimmed by 6 bases and 3 bases, with 11 bases remaining between them. The CDR3 spans 12 residues. This CDR3 reads CSARGGDTEAFF. The CDR3, as DNA: TGCAGTGCGAGGGGAGGCGACACTGAAGCTTTCTTT.

This clonotype showed up just a few times. The chain has TRBV11-2 and TRBJ2-1; 13 positions agree with TRBD2. There are 17 residues in the CDR3. Germline CDR1 is SGHAT and CDR2 is FQNNGV. J lost 4 bases, V lost 5 bases, and 8 bases had no gene match. CDR3 DNA: TGTGCCAGCAGCCCCCACCCGACTAGCGGGAGGTACAATGAGCAGTTCTTC. Its translation: CASSPHPTSGRYNEQFF.

This clonotype was detected ten times or more. The J gene is TRBJ2-3, the V gene TRBV20-1; tentative D call: TRBD2 (5 bases). CDR3 length equals 16 residues. Germline V gene lookup returns CDR1 DFQATT and CDR2 SNEGSKA (reference sequence). Trimming stripped 5 bases from V and 2 bases from J, with 20 bases between. CDR3 DNA sequence: TGCAGTGCTGCCCCGGTTGTATACGGGATCACAGATACGCAGTATTTT. It encodes CSAAPVVYGITDTQYF.

This clonotype occurred many times. This rearrangement joins TRBV3-1 to TRBJ2-1, with 8 bases lining up with TRBD2. V gave up 6 bases and J gave up 6 bases; unmatched junction bases: 10. The germline V gene encodes CDR1 LGHDT and CDR2 YNNKEL (reference sequence). The CDR3 consists of 15 residues. The CDR3, as DNA: TGTGCCAGCAGAGATCCGGGAGGGCCCGGCAATGAGCAGTTCTTC. This encodes CASRDPGGPGNEQFF.

This clonotype was seen repeatedly, ten times or more. V gene TRBV21-1 combines with J gene TRBJ1-4; TRBD1 is taken as the D call from the table, unchecked against the DNA. TRBV21-1 is recorded as a pseudogene. The CDR3 consists of 18 residues. The CDR3 loop is CASSKVRDRESTNEKLFF. The CDR3 nucleotides are TGTGCCAGCAGCAAAGTCAGGGACAGGGAATCCACTAATGAAAAACTGTTTTTT.

This sequence joins TRBV7-9 and TRBJ1-1, with D possibly being TRBD1 (5 bases). CDR3 length equals 15 residues. CDR1 and CDR2 (germline): SEHNR, FQNEAQ (reference sequence). V lost 6 bases and J lost 1, with 15 bases in between. Written as DNA, the CDR3 is TGTGCCAGCAGTTCCCCGGGGGAGAAGAACACTGAAGCTTTCTTT. Amino acids: CASSSPGEKNTEAFF. The full variable domain, in which reference TRBV7-9 and TRBJ1-1 provide the parts outside the CDR3, is DTGVSQNPRHKITKRGQNVTFRCDPISEHNRLYWYRQTLGQGPEFLTYFQNEAQLEKSRLLSDRFSAERPKGSFSTLEIQRTEQGDSAMYLCASSSPGEKNTEAFFGQGTRLTVV.

This clonotype was recorded many times. This chain uses TRBV4-2 with TRBJ2-7, with a tentative D call TRBD2 (5 bases). The CDR3 is made up of 16 amino acids. Trimming took 1 base from V and 2 from J, leaving 15 bases between them. Per germline, CDR1 LGHNA and CDR2 YNFKEQ. CDR3 nucleotide sequence: TGTGCCAGCAGCCAAGGAGAACTAGGTACGCCCTACGAGCAGTACTTC. Amino acid sequence: CASSQGELGTPYEQYF.

This clonotype was found many times. The chain has TRBV3-1 and TRBJ2-7, with D perhaps assigned TRBD1 or TRBD2 (5 bases each). The CDR3 is 13 amino acids. V was pared by 5 bases and J by 3 bases, with 11 bases between. Germline lookup yields CDR1 LGHDT and CDR2 YNNKEL (reference sequence). CDR3 DNA sequence: TGTGCCAGCAGCTGGGACCAGAGCTACGAGCAGTACTTC. Protein product: CASSWDQSYEQYF.

Regarding this clonotype: A much larger clone is a single base away; this may be a read error. The chain combines TRBV6-1 with TRBJ2-5; D could derive from TRBD1 or TRBD2 (6 bases each). CDR3 size: 13 residues. CDR1 MNHNS and CDR2 SASEGT come from the germline V gene. The V end lost 6 bases, the J end lost 5 bases, and 13 bases lay between the germline ends. The DNA for the CDR3 is TGTGCCAGCAGGATAGGGGGGTTGGAGACCCAGTACTTC. Translated: CASRIGGLETQYF.

CDR3 nucleotides: TGCAGTGCTAGACCCGTGGGTCTTCAGCCCCAGCATTTT. The encoded protein is CSARPVGLQPQHF. The V and J genes are TRBV20-1 and TRBJ1-5; D is unresolved. CDR1 is DFQATT, CDR2 SNEGSKA, per germline (reference sequence). The V end lost 2 bases, the J end lost 6 bases, and 11 bases lay between the germline ends. CDR3 length: 13 residues.

The V call is TRBV23-1, the J call TRBJ1-6; unclear D gene. TRBV23-1 is labeled an ORF, and its function is uncertain. This CDR3 has 12 residues. Trimming took off 6 bases at V and 7 bases at J, with 7 bases between the two ends. The CDR3, as DNA: TGCGCCAGCAGACCGGCCAATTCACCCCTCCACTTT. This gives the protein CASRPANSPLHF.

This clonotype has ten or more counts. The chain couples TRBV29-1 to TRBJ2-2, with D possibly matching TRBD2 (5 bases). V gave up 8 bases and J gave up 4 bases, with 14 bases separating them. The germline V gene has CDR1 SQVTM and CDR2 ANQGSEA. The CDR3 extends over 13 amino acids. The CDR3 region is CSTGRGLTGELFF. The CDR3 nucleotides are TGCAGCACCGGACGGGGTCTCACCGGGGAGCTGTTTTTT.

The CDR3: CASSIGPGTAYNEQFF. The DNA of the CDR3 is TGTGCCAGCAGCATAGGGCCGGGGACAGCCTACAATGAGCAGTTCTTC. This chain links TRBV7-2 with TRBJ2-1; the match to TRBD1 covers 7 bases. V was clipped by 5 bases and J by 2 bases; unmatched bases: 9. Per germline, CDR1 SGHTA and CDR2 FQGNSA. The CDR3 extends over 16 amino acids.

A remark on this clonotype: A single base separates this from a much larger clone, so it may be a read error. J is TRBJ2-5 and V is TRBV20-1; 8 bases are shared with TRBD2. CDR3 length: 15 amino acids. Losses at the gene ends were 3 bases for V and 7 bases for J; bases not matched to a gene: 13. The germline V gene has CDR1 DFQATT and CDR2 SNEGSKA (reference sequence). CDR3 loop: CSARRFAGGGGTQYF. The CDR3 DNA reads as TGCAGTGCTAGGCGATTCGCGGGAGGAGGTGGGACCCAGTACTTC.

Many counts were recorded for this clonotype. J is TRBJ1-1 and V is TRBV3-1, with TRBD1 matching over 12 bases. The CDR3 has 16 residues. Germline-derived CDR1 and CDR2 are LGHDT and YNNKEL (reference sequence). The ends lost 3 bases at V and 3 bases at J; junction bases unmatched: 5. CDR3 bases: TGTGCCAGCAGCCACGGGACAGGGGGCTTTGACACTGAAGCTTTCTTT. The encoded protein is CASSHGTGGFDTEAFF.

About this clonotype itself: Possible read error: a much larger clone is one base away. CDR3 bases: TGTGCCTGGAGCGATAACAGGGCAGAGCGGTTCTTC. As protein: CAWSDNRAERFF. V gene TRBV30 combines with J gene TRBJ2-1, with D maybe TRBD1 (6 bases). CDR1 and CDR2 from the germline V gene are GTSNPN and SVGIG (reference sequence). The CDR3 loop spans 12 amino acids.

This clonotype was seen ten or more times. This chain joins TRBV11-1 and TRBJ2-1; the match to TRBD2 covers 8 bases. With V trimmed by 5 bases and J by 6 bases, 15 bases remained unmatched. The CDR3 runs to 17 residues. Germline V lookup: CDR1 SGHAT, CDR2 FQDESV (reference sequence). The CDR3 nucleotides are TGTGCCAGCAGCCCACCCACCGCGGGAGGCCCTTTCAATGAGCAGTTCTTC. As protein: CASSPPTAGGPFNEQFF.

This clonotype was counted many times. The chain couples TRBV25-1 to TRBJ2-2; 9 nucleotides agree with TRBD1. The trim removed 6 bases at V and 4 bases at J, leaving 6 bases unmatched. CDR1 is MGHDK, CDR2 SYGVNS, per germline. The CDR3 is 15 amino acids. The CDR3 sequence: CASSRDRAFTGELFF. The DNA of the CDR3 is TGTGCCAGCAGCCGGGACAGGGCATTCACCGGGGAGCTGTTTTTT.

This clonotype was counted ten times or more. The gene calls are TRBV20-1 and TRBJ1-4; D call uncertain. The CDR3 spans 12 residues. V lost 6 bases, J lost 8 bases, and 13 bases lay in between. Germline-derived CDR1 and CDR2 are DFQATT and SNEGSKA (reference sequence). Here the CDR3 reads CSANGPGEKLFF. The CDR3, as DNA: TGCAGTGCCAATGGACCCGGGGAAAAACTGTTTTTT.

This clonotype was seen many times. V and J are TRBV28 and TRBJ2-3; 9 bases line up with TRBD2. The CDR3 is made up of 18 amino acids. The junction had 12 bases not matched to a gene; V was cut back by 5 bases and J by 0 bases. Looked up from germline, CDR1 is MDHEN and CDR2 is SYDVKM. CDR3 nucleotide sequence: TGTGCCAGCAGTCCAGGGCTTAGCGGGAGAGCTAGCACAGATACGCAGTATTTT. This codes for CASSPGLSGRASTDTQYF.

The chain employs TRBV24-1 and TRBJ2-7, with D perhaps matching TRBD2 (6 bases). The CDR3 length is 14 residues. Germline-derived CDR1 and CDR2 are KGHDR and SFDVKD. With 9 bases removed from V and 8 bases from J, the gap between germline ends came to 22 bases. The CDR3 loop reads CATGVRRAGYQQYF. The CDR3, as DNA: TGTGCCACCGGCGTGAGGAGGGCGGGTTACCAGCAGTACTTC.

This clonotype was observed many times. The CDR3: CASSEGTAWKTQYF. The CDR3 nucleotides are TGTGCCAGCAGTGAAGGAACAGCGTGGAAGACCCAGTACTTC. The V and J genes are TRBV2 and TRBJ2-5; D unresolved. Trimming left V 1 base short and J 6 bases short, with 12 bases between. Germline lookup yields CDR1 SNHLY and CDR2 FYNNEI. This CDR3 region has 14 residues.

In this sample, this clonotype turned up many times. This chain connects TRBV4-3 to TRBJ2-7; no clear D. Germline CDR1 is LGHNA and CDR2 is YSLEER. V lost 0 bases to trimming and J lost 0 bases, with 3 bases between them. This CDR3 spans 13 amino acids. The CDR3 nucleotides are TGCGCCAGCAGCCAAGAGTTCTCCTACGAGCAGTACTTC. Protein: CASSQEFSYEQYF.

This clonotype appeared many times. The rearrangement links TRBV7-9 to TRBJ2-4; a possible D gene is TRBD2 (5 bases). The V gene's germline CDR1 is SEHNR and CDR2 FQNEAQ (reference sequence). This CDR3 spans 16 amino acids. Deletions cut 1 base from V and 2 bases from J, with 12 bases between. This CDR3 is CASSLGGSGSKNIQYF. CDR3 coding DNA: TGTGCCAGCAGCTTAGGTGGGAGTGGATCCAAAAACATTCAGTACTTC.

Concerning this clonotype itself: This clone may be a read error of a much larger clone one base away. The conserved phenylalanine or tryptophan is not found at the CDR3 terminus, so this likely reflects a read error. The V call is TRBV19, the J call TRBJ2-7, with D maybe TRBD2 (6 bases). The V gene lost 6 bases and the J gene lost 6 bases, with 15 bases spanning the gap. The germline V gene encodes CDR1 LNHDA and CDR2 SQIVND (reference sequence). This CDR3 contains 13 residues. For the CDR3, the DNA is TGTGCCAGTAGCTCGGGAGCTAGGTTCGAGCAGTACATC. Amino acid sequence: CASSSGARFEQYI.